Following are 9 T cell receptor beta chains from one sample sequenced in a study of CD8+CD57+ T cells in acquired aplastic anemia. The template used for profiling TCR beta VDJ and CDR3 was genomic DNA. TCRdb analysed the reads with MiXCR anew, one entry per CDR3 protein. This sample yields about 220,000 distinct CDR3 sequences, of which about a third are seen a single time; more than 0.95% belongs to the top ten. The specimen was sorted CD4+, CD8+, or CD8+CD57+ T cells (not recorded which) from PBMCs. Receptors were obtained from a human donor in good health, serving as a control.

This clonotype was counted a few times. V and J are TRBV4-1 and TRBJ2-1; D is possibly TRBD2 (5 bases). The V end was cut by 2 bases, the J end by 4 bases, with 15 bases between. This CDR3 contains 16 residues. Germline CDR1 and CDR2: MGHRA and YSYEKL. The CDR3 region has the DNA TGCGCCAGCAGCCAACGCGTGGCGGGTGGTTACAATGAGCAGTTCTTC. It specifies CASSQRVAGGYNEQFF.

Many counts were recorded for this clonotype. This chain uses TRBV19 with TRBJ2-1; maybe TRBD2 (5 bases). CDR3 size: 16 residues. The germline V gene has CDR1 LNHDA and CDR2 SQIVND (reference sequence). The V end was cut by 11 bases, the J end by 8 bases, with 28 bases between. The CDR3 is CASIRGASRVVDEQFF. CDR3 in DNA: TGTGCCTCAATACGGGGAGCTAGCCGGGTTGTCGATGAGCAGTTCTTC.

V gene TRBV15 combines with J gene TRBJ2-3, with 7 nucleotides matching TRBD1. The ends lost 2 bases at V and 4 bases at J; junction bases unmatched: 3. This CDR3 has 14 amino acids. Germline assignment: CDR1 LNHNV and CDR2 YYDKDF (reference sequence). In DNA form, the CDR3 reads TGTGCCACCAGCAGAATCGACAGGGCAGATACGCAGTATTTT. It specifies CATSRIDRADTQYF.

In its sample, this clonotype was seen many times. V and J are TRBV5-1 and TRBJ1-5; possible D gene TRBD1, 5 bases. This CDR3 has 14 amino acids. Germline CDR1 reads SGHRS; CDR2 reads YFSETQ. V was cut by 0 bases and J by 2 bases, with 6 bases left in between. Here the CDR3 DNA reads TGCGCCAGCAGCTTGGAAGGGGGCAATCAGCCCCAGCATTTT. Protein product: CASSLEGGNQPQHF.

This clonotype was detected only a few times. The V and J genes are TRBV5-1 and TRBJ2-5; TRBD2 agrees at 8 bases. Trimming took 0 bases from V and 4 from J; bases not matched to a gene: 11. Germline CDR1 is SGHRS and CDR2 is YFSETQ. This CDR3 has 17 amino acids. The CDR3 sequence is CASSLGWVSGSGETQYF. CDR3 DNA sequence: TGCGCCAGCAGCTTGGGTTGGGTCAGCGGGAGCGGAGAGACCCAGTACTTC.

J is TRBJ2-7 and V is TRBV5-4, with 9 bases matching TRBD2. This CDR3 spans 16 amino acids. The J segment lost 0 bases and the V segment lost 0 bases, leaving 4 bases of the junction unmatched. The V gene's germline CDR1 is SGHNT and CDR2 YYREEE (reference sequence). This chain's CDR3 is CASSLAAGGGSYEQYF. For the CDR3, the DNA is TGTGCCAGCAGCTTGGCCGCGGGGGGGGGCTCCTACGAGCAGTACTTC.

This clonotype occurred a few times. This sequence joins TRBV12-3 or TRBV12-4 and TRBJ2-1, with D possibly TRBD1 on 5 matching bases. This CDR3 is built from 15 residues. Trimming pared 6 bases from V and 15 bases from J, leaving 27 bases between. CDR3 sequence reads: CASSSTGQGPTSAFF. The CDR3 DNA is TGTGCCAGCAGCTCGACTGGCCAGGGCCCTACGTCTGCGTTCTTC.

Many counts were recorded for this clonotype. The chain couples TRBV6-4 to TRBJ2-1, with D possibly called TRBD1 or TRBD2 (5 bases each). The V gene's germline CDR1 is MRHNA and CDR2 SNTAGT. V gave up 5 bases and J gave up 8 bases, with 19 bases separating them. The CDR3 is 15 amino acids. The CDR3: CASSHRDGNKDEQFF. The CDR3 DNA follows: TGTGCCAGCAGTCACCGGGACGGCAACAAGGATGAGCAGTTCTTC.

The J gene is TRBJ1-4, the V gene TRBV30; D unclear. Germline-derived CDR1 and CDR2 are GTSNPN and SVGIG (reference sequence). With 5 bases removed from V and 6 bases from J, the gap between germline ends came to 13 bases. The CDR3 has 13 amino acids. The CDR3 DNA follows: TGTGCCTGGGCACTGTCGACGGATGAAAAACTGTTTTTT. It translates to CAWALSTDEKLFF.